A selection of T cell receptor beta chains follows, all from one sample in a study of cytomegalovirus exposure and HLA in healthy donors. Using immunoSEQ multiplex PCR, the repertoire was profiled, and TCRdb retains in-frame clones only, with some absent. The sample holds under 200,000 clones, about 81% seen once. Sequencing used PBMCs. These TCRs come from a girl aged 2 to 9 in good health and CMV-seropositive. The conserved cysteine and the conserved F or W are not part of the CDR3 here.

v_gene,j_gene,CDR3aa
TRBV28,TRBJ1-2,ASTRSANYGYT
TRBV4-1,TRBJ2-7,ASSQGQATYEQY
TRBV30,TRBJ1-1,AWTGQPNTEAF
TRBV2,TRBJ2-7,ASGGLQGTTYEQY
TRBV4-2,TRBJ2-1,ASSQDDFEQF
TRBV7-6,TRBJ2-1,ASSLILAGGDEQF
TRBV6-5,TRBJ2-1,ASSRTWTNEQF
TRBV30,TRBJ1-2,AWSTGRDGYT
TRBV29-1,TRBJ2-1,SVVGPGPEQF
TRBV28,TRBJ2-3,ASIPLAGDTDTQY
TRBV30,TRBJ1-5,AWSTGGRQPQH
TRBV6-5,TRBJ1-3,ASSYSGGSGNTIY
TRBV30,TRBJ1-4,AWSAQGGRKLF
TRBV4-1,TRBJ2-5,ASSQGQSPLQETQY
TRBV15,TRBJ2-7,ATSRERRSSYEQY
TRBV19,TRBJ2-1,ASSPIAGGYNEQF
TRBV7-9,TRBJ2-3,ASSLLTSGRYADTQY
TRBV28,TRBJ2-7,ASSLQGYEQY
TRBV6-4,TRBJ2-3,ASSGEAGGTFSTDTQY
TRBV5-6,TRBJ2-5,ASSLAVETQY
TRBV2,TRBJ2-7,ASSFLIPPYEQY
TRBV7-9,TRBJ2-3,ASSLALGTDTQY
TRBV29-1,TRBJ2-5,SVEEDFQETQY
TRBV6-5,TRBJ1-1,ASSYGDRYMNTEAF
TRBV19,TRBJ2-5,ASSPGGLAGPQETQY
TRBV6-5,TRBJ2-7,ASSTGLAGEQY
TRBV6-5,.,ASSSGTASSEQY
TRBV4-1,TRBJ1-4,ASSQDGMGAATNEKLF
TRBV6-5,TRBJ2-2,ASSSGTTNTGELF
TRBV6-6,TRBJ1-5,ASSYLGADQPQH
TRBV29-1,TRBJ2-7,SAHRVGSYEQY
TRBV29-1,TRBJ1-1,STIPRHPEAF
TRBV6-1,TRBJ2-7,ASSGLAGTLLSSRYEQY
TRBV5-1,TRBJ2-3,ASSLSLALGADTQY
TRBV7-3,TRBJ2-3,ASSLPRVTRGLDTQY
TRBV4-1,TRBJ2-2,ASRHLLSGLNTGELF
TRBV28,TRBJ2-2,ASRLAGNTGELF
TRBV30,TRBJ2-1,AYRDYRYTEQF
TRBV7-8,TRBJ1-5,ASSSQVAYQPQH
TRBV5-1,TRBJ1-4,ASARQTWDRGLPTNEKLF
TRBV5-1,TRBJ2-7,ASGEGAVSYEQY
TRBV29-1,TRBJ2-7,SVERTSGRFSYEQY
TRBV9,TRBJ1-2,ASSGAVVGTDPYGYT
TRBV29-1,TRBJ2-1,SVRSMGSFYNEQF
TRBV30,TRBJ1-5,AWSVSSNQPQH
TRBV30,TRBJ2-5,AMGQGLETQY